The source of this T cell receptor beta chain is a study of regulatory T cells in long-lasting Graves disease. CDR3-region Arm-PCR and iRepertoire HTBI primers produced the TCR beta libraries. MiXCR, applied by TCRdb to the multiplex PCR reads, yields one record per CDR3 protein. The sample consists of some 560,000 distinct CDR3 sequences, 15% to 20% of them appearing once. Time point here: newly diagnosed GD, antithyroid drugs for less than 3 months. Extracted PBMC RNA gave rise to the TCR library. A note on this clonotype: A much bigger clone sits one base away, suggesting this may be a read error.

V shed 3 bases and J shed 2 bases, with 7 bases lying between them. Germline CDR1 SGHTA, CDR2 FQGTGA. The CDR3 is made up of 13 amino acids. The sample also formed part of further work on T cells in Graves' hyperthyroidism and ophthalmopathy.

The source of this sequence is a woman aged 35-60 years with Graves disease. J is TRBJ1-2 and V is TRBV7-3; no firm D call. Sequencing used peripheral blood mononuclear cells (PBMCs), obtained at new diagnosis, from a patient treated with antithyroid drugs. CDR3 loop: CASSFDKNYGYTF. In DNA, the CDR3 is TGTGCCAGCAGCTTTGACAAAAACTATGGCTACACCTTC.